The 21 T cell receptor beta chains in this list originate from one sample, sequenced in a study of cytomegalovirus exposure and HLA in healthy donors. The PCR used 60 Vbeta and 13 Jbeta primers. The data were produced by immunoSEQ multiplex PCR, yet TCRdb's version contains in-frame clones alone and is incomplete. This table holds about 140,000 clones, about 74% found once. The sequencing sample was made of PBMCs. The receptor source for this set is a man aged 25 to 40 in good health and CMV-seronegative.

The J gene is TRBJ1-1, the V gene TRBV4-1, with 7 bases lining up with TRBD1. This CDR3 contains 15 residues. The V segment lost 1 base and the J segment 2 bases; nucleotides outside the gene matches: 4. Germline V CDR1 and CDR2: MGHRA, YSYEKL. The CDR3: CASSQGGTANTEAFF. Here the CDR3 DNA reads TGCGCCAGCAGCCAAGGCGGGACAGCCAACACTGAAGCTTTCTTT.

The chain couples TRBV4-1 to TRBJ2-1, with 12 nucleotides matching TRBD2. The CDR3 runs to 17 residues. Germline CDR1 MGHRA, CDR2 YSYEKL. J was trimmed by 3 bases and V by 2 bases; bases with no gene match: 5. CDR3: CASSQPRLAGDYNEQFF. The CDR3 region has the DNA TGCGCCAGCAGCCAACCCCGACTAGCGGGGGACTACAATGAGCAGTTCTTC.

The chain joins TRBV7-6 to TRBJ1-3; D unresolved. The germline V gene has CDR1 SGHVS and CDR2 FNYEAQ. The V end was cut by 5 bases, the J end by 0 bases, with 14 bases between. The CDR3 is made up of 16 amino acids. The CDR3 protein is CASSPRSWSSGNTIYF. The DNA for the CDR3 is TGTGCCAGCAGCCCCAGAAGCTGGAGCTCTGGAAACACCATATATTTT.

The chain has TRBV13 and TRBJ2-4; maybe TRBD2 (6 bases). CDR1 and CDR2 (germline): PRHDT, FYEKMQ (reference sequence). V was trimmed by 3 bases and J by 5 bases, leaving 14 bases between them. This CDR3 has 15 residues. DNA for the CDR3: TGTGCCAGCAGCTTCGCGGGACGGGAAGAAAACATTCAGTACTTC. Encoded protein: CASSFAGREENIQYF.

The V and J genes are TRBV2 and TRBJ1-6, with D perhaps TRBD1 (6 bases). The CDR3 length is 12 residues. V was cut by 6 bases and J by 14 bases, with 14 bases left in between. Looked up from germline, CDR1 is SNHLY and CDR2 is FYNNEI. CDR3 nucleotide sequence: TGTGCCAGCAGAATGATACAGGGCACCCTCCACTTT. It specifies CASRMIQGTLHF.

The chain employs TRBV7-9 and TRBJ2-1, with 11 nucleotides matching TRBD2. The V gene end was trimmed by 1 base and the J gene end by 7 bases; junction bases not matched to a gene: 0. Germline V CDR1 and CDR2: SEHNR, FQNEAQ (reference sequence). The CDR3 contains 14 residues. CDR3 coding DNA: TGTGCCAGCAGCTTAGGGACTAGCGGGAATGAGCAGTTCTTC. It specifies CASSLGTSGNEQFF.

In this sample, this clone turned up once. V and J are TRBV9 and TRBJ2-1; D is possibly TRBD2 (5 bases). V lost 0 bases, J lost 0 bases, and 13 bases lay in between. CDR1 SGDLS and CDR2 YYNGEE come from the germline V gene. The CDR3 extends over 17 amino acids. In nucleotides, the CDR3 is TGTGCCAGCAGCGTAGAGTTGGGGAGCAGCTCCTACAATGAGCAGTTCTTC. Protein: CASSVELGSSSYNEQFF.

The rearrangement links TRBV2 to TRBJ2-3; no reliable D call. CDR3 length: 14 residues. In germline, CDR1 is SNHLY, CDR2 FYNNEI. V dropped 4 bases and J dropped 1 base, with 9 bases sitting between them. The CDR3 sequence is CASSGRVGTDTQYF. The CDR3 coding sequence is TGTGCCAGCAGTGGGAGAGTGGGCACAGATACGCAGTATTTT.

This clone has a handful of counts. The chain carries TRBV6-1 and TRBJ2-1, with 8 bases lining up with TRBD2. Germline V lookup: CDR1 MNHNS, CDR2 SASEGT. This CDR3 is 16 amino acids long. The V gene end was trimmed by 2 bases and the J gene end by 4 bases; junction bases not matched to a gene: 7. The CDR3 region is CASSESVSGTYNEQFF. The CDR3 DNA reads TGTGCCAGCAGTGAAAGTGTTAGCGGGACTTACAATGAGCAGTTCTTC.

This clone was found a few times. The V gene is TRBV7-9, the J gene TRBJ2-7; TRBD2 might be the D (6 bases). The CDR3 sequence is 15 residues long. The V gene lost 5 bases and the J gene lost 2 bases, with 16 bases spanning the gap. The germline V gene encodes CDR1 SEHNR and CDR2 FQNEAQ (reference sequence). The CDR3 nucleotides are TGTGCCAGCAGCACCGGACTATCACACCCCTACGAGCAGTACTTC. Translation gives CASSTGLSHPYEQYF.

The genes are TRBV30 and TRBJ1-4; a possible D gene is TRBD1 (5 bases). The V gene lost 2 bases and the J gene lost 6 bases, with 13 bases spanning the gap. Germline values: CDR1 GTSNPN, CDR2 SVGIG (reference sequence). The CDR3 consists of 14 residues. CDR3 in DNA: TGTGCCTGGAGTTTAAGGGGTTTTTATGAAAAACTGTTTTTT. It encodes CAWSLRGFYEKLFF.

V gene TRBV25-1 combines with J gene TRBJ1-4, with TRBD1 matching 8 bases. Germline V gives CDR1 MGHDK, CDR2 SYGVNS. The trim removed 1 base at V and 7 bases at J, leaving 8 bases unmatched. The CDR3 is made up of 16 amino acids. CDR3 amino acids: CASSEFGQGRGEKLFF. CDR3 nucleotide sequence: TGTGCCAGCAGTGAATTCGGACAGGGTAGGGGTGAAAAACTGTTTTTT.

The genes are TRBV28 and TRBJ1-1; 9 bases fit TRBD1. CDR1 is MDHEN and CDR2 is SYDVKM in the germline V gene. The CDR3 is made up of 16 amino acids. V dropped 6 bases and J dropped 1; count of bases not matched to a gene: 9. The CDR3 sequence is CASSSTGGVGNTEAFF. In DNA form, the CDR3 reads TGTGCCAGCAGCTCCACAGGGGGCGTAGGGAACACTGAAGCTTTCTTT.

The chain couples TRBV28 to TRBJ2-2; a weak D match, TRBD1 (6 bases). This CDR3 comprises 13 residues. V shed 6 bases and J shed 5 bases, with 10 bases lying between them. Per the germline V gene, CDR1 is MDHEN and CDR2 is SYDVKM. The CDR3 loop is CASRYRDTGELFF. In DNA form, the CDR3 reads TGTGCCAGCAGGTACAGGGATACCGGGGAGCTGTTTTTT.

The V and J genes are TRBV18 and TRBJ1-3; 7 nucleotides match TRBD1. The ends lost 3 bases at V and 0 bases at J; junction bases unmatched: 8. The CDR3 is 17 residues long. Germline assignment: CDR1 KGHSH and CDR2 LQKENI. The CDR3 sequence: CASSPIGTVNSGNTIYF. The CDR3 region has the DNA TGTGCCAGCTCACCCATCGGGACAGTCAACTCTGGAAACACCATATATTTT. Full variable domain (rest looked up from reference TRBV18 and TRBJ1-3): NAGVMQNPRHLVRRRGQEARLRCSPMKGHSHVYWYRQLPEEGLKFMVYLQKENIIDESGMPKERFSAEFPKEGPSILRIQQVVRGDSAAYFCASSPIGTVNSGNTIYFGEGSWLTVV.

The chain couples TRBV5-4 to TRBJ1-1; maybe TRBD1 (6 bases). The CDR3 totals 14 residues. V lost 3 bases and J lost 4, with 13 bases in between. Germline-derived CDR1 and CDR2 are SGHNT and YYREEE (reference sequence). The CDR3 reads CASSYRDISTEAFF. The CDR3 bases are TGTGCCAGCAGCTACCGGGACATAAGCACTGAAGCTTTCTTT.

The chain uses TRBV19 and TRBJ1-4; the match to TRBD1 covers 7 bases. The germline CDR1 and CDR2 sequences are LNHDA and SQIVND (reference sequence). This CDR3 is 15 amino acids long. Trimming at V came to 5 bases and at J to 0 bases, leaving 3 bases not matched to a gene. CDR3 DNA: TGTGCCAGTAGTCCCGGGACAGCAACTAATGAAAAACTGTTTTTT. Its translation is CASSPGTATNEKLFF. Based on the CDR3 plus reference TRBV19 and TRBJ1-4, the full variable domain is DGGITQSPKYLFRKEGQNVTLSCEQNLNHDAMYWYRQDPGQGLRLIYYSQIVNDFQKGDIAEGYSVSREKKESFPLTVTSAQKNPTAFYLCASSPGTATNEKLFFGSGTQLSVL.

The chain has TRBV25-1 and TRBJ2-7; 15 bases match TRBD2. CDR1 MGHDK and CDR2 SYGVNS come from the germline V gene. The CDR3 is 16 amino acids. J was trimmed by 4 bases and V by 5 bases; bases with no gene match: 6. This chain's CDR3 is CASSPGGTSGRYEQYF. DNA for the CDR3: TGTGCCAGCAGTCCCGGGGGGACTAGCGGGAGGTACGAGCAGTACTTC.

The V gene is TRBV30, the J gene TRBJ1-5, with a weak D call TRBD1 (5 bases). CDR1 and CDR2 from the germline V gene are GTSNPN and SVGIG (reference sequence). Trimming shortened V by 0 bases and J by 6 bases, and 9 bases separated the two germline ends. The CDR3 sequence is 13 residues long. The CDR3 DNA is TGTGCCTGGAGTGTGGGGGAGGCTCAGCCCCAGCATTTT. As protein: CAWSVGEAQPQHF.

The gene calls are TRBV28 and TRBJ1-5, with D possibly TRBD1 on 6 matching bases. The CDR3 consists of 16 residues. Germline V lookup: CDR1 MDHEN, CDR2 SYDVKM. Trimming stripped 7 bases from V and 2 bases from J, with 18 bases between. The CDR3 region is CASNPPQGRGNQPQHF. DNA of the CDR3: TGTGCCAGCAACCCCCCCCAGGGGCGCGGCAATCAGCCCCAGCATTTT. Variable domain in full (rest from reference TRBV28 and TRBJ1-5): DVKVTQSSRYLVKRTGEKVFLECVQDMDHENMFWYRQDPGLGLRLIYFSYDVKMKEKGDIPEGYSVSREKKERFSLILESASTNQTSMYLCASNPPQGRGNQPQHFGDGTRLSIL.

V gene TRBV15 combines with J gene TRBJ1-2; 7 bases are shared with TRBD1. This CDR3 spans 15 amino acids. Germline V CDR1 and CDR2: LNHNV, YYDKDF (reference sequence). J lost 2 bases, V lost 3 bases, and 6 bases had no gene match. CDR3 bases: TGTGCCACCAGCAGTGGAGGGGGCATGAACTATGGCTACACCTTC. Protein: CATSSGGGMNYGYTF. Supplemented by reference TRBV15 and TRBJ1-2, the full variable domain reads DAMVIQNPRYQVTQFGKPVTLSCSQTLNHNVMYWYQQKSSQAPKLLFHYYDKDFNNEADTPDNFQSRRPNTSFCFLDIRSPGLGDTAMYLCATSSGGGMNYGYTFGSGTRLTVV.